These T cell receptor beta chains were read from a single sample in a study of blood T cell repertoires in COVID-19. The table came from immunoSEQ multiplex PCR; TCRdb's copy has only in-frame clones and leaves some out. Here the sample spans 130,000 to 150,000 clones, roughly 80% being singletons. Sequencing input: PBMCs or T cells enriched from blood (not recorded which). The receptors here all came from a man aged 45-65 years who had recovered from COVID-19. Each CDR3 is given with its conserved first and last residue. Each record gives: J gene, clone size, V gene, D gene, CDR3 protein, CDR3 DNA. D genes are given only for firm matches. Size tells how often a clone was seen (once, few, many) or the class of an expanded clone, and some rows leave it out.

>TRBJ1-1|NA|TRBV3-1/TRBV3-2|TRBD1
CASSQTGAAEAFF
TGTGCCAGCAGCCAGACAGGGGCCGCTGAAGCTTTCTTT
>TRBJ2-3|NA|TRBV19|NA
CASSPGSRDTQYF
TGTGCCAGTAGTCCGGGGAGTCGAGATACGCAGTATTTT
>TRBJ2-7|NA|TRBV11-2|TRBD2
CASSLGAGPNYEQYF
TGTGCCAGCAGCTTGGGAGCGGGGCCAAACTACGAGCAGTACTTC
>TRBJ2-5|NA|TRBV5-5|TRBD1
CASNRDRVETQYF
TGTGCCAGCAACCGGGACAGGGTAGAGACCCAGTACTTC
>TRBJ2-1|NA|TRBV4-3|TRBD2
CASSQDRLAGDYNEQFF
TGCGCCAGCAGCCAGGACCGACTAGCGGGGGACTACAATGAGCAGTTCTTC
>TRBJ2-3|NA|TRBV3-1/TRBV3-2|TRBD2
CASSQGLAGGTDTQYF
TGTGCCAGCAGCCAAGGACTAGCGGGGGGGACAGATACGCAGTATTTT
>TRBJ2-1|once|TRBV15|NA
CATSRDLSSSYNEQFF
TGTGCCACCAGCAGAGATCTGAGTAGCTCCTACAATGAGCAGTTCTTC
>TRBJ1-6|NA|TRBV5-8|NA
CASSLMGAGNNSPLHF
TGTGCCAGCAGCTTGATGGGGGCCGGAAATAATTCACCCCTCCACTTT
>TRBJ2-3|NA|TRBV24-1|NA
CATSDGLVGATDTQYF
TGTGCCACCAGTGATGGCTTAGTAGGAGCGACAGATACGCAGTATTTT
>TRBJ1-2|NA|TRBV19|NA
CAAVAGQGYGYTF
TGTGCCGCAGTGGCGGGGCAGGGCTATGGCTACACCTTC
>TRBJ1-2|NA|TRBV5-6|TRBD1
CASSGPRDRPDGYTF
TGTGCCAGCAGCGGACCCCGGGACAGGCCGGATGGCTACACCTTC
>TRBJ2-7|NA|TRBV4-3|NA
CASSQALTRWGRYEQYF
TGCGCCAGCAGCCAAGCCCTAACTCGGTGGGGCCGGTACGAGCAGTACTTC
>TRBJ1-1|NA|TRBV6-5|NA
CASSVDRDTEAFF
TGTGCCAGCAGCGTGGACAGAGACACTGAAGCTTTCTTT
>TRBJ1-2|few|TRBV3-1/TRBV3-2|TRBD1
CASSQPPRQGLRFNYGYTF
TGTGCCAGCAGCCAACCGCCTCGACAGGGCTTACGCTTTAACTATGGCTACACCTTC
>TRBJ1-1|NA|TRBV7-8|TRBD1
CASSRRQGVNTEAFF
TGTGCCAGCAGCCGCCGACAGGGGGTGAACACTGAAGCTTTCTTT
>TRBJ2-7|many|TRBV7-8|NA
CASSSVTYEQYF
TGTGCCAGCAGCAGCGTAACCTACGAGCAGTACTTC
>TRBJ2-7|NA|TRBV5-6|TRBD2
CASSPTPSGGLYEQYF
TGTGCCAGCAGCCCAACACCTAGCGGGGGCCTCTACGAGCAGTACTTC
>TRBJ1-1|NA|TRBV7-8|NA
CASSLALLRSDTEAFF
TGTGCCAGCAGCTTAGCACTCCTAAGGAGTGACACTGAAGCTTTCTTT
>TRBJ1-5|NA|TRBV19|NA
CASSAGLRQPQHF
TGTGCCAGTAGTGCGGGACTTCGGCAGCCCCAGCATTTT
>TRBJ2-7|NA|TRBV5-1|NA
CASSLGGVGLYEQYF
TGCGCCAGCAGCTTGGGGGGCGTGGGACTTTACGAGCAGTACTTC
>TRBJ2-1|NA|TRBV29-1|TRBD2
CSVELLQRGAYNEQFF
TGCAGCGTTGAGCTTTTGCAGCGGGGTGCCTACAATGAGCAGTTCTTC
>TRBJ1-2|few|TRBV7-2|NA
CASSLLVAEVYTF
TGTGCCAGCAGCTTATTAGTGGCGGAAGTGTACACCTTC
>TRBJ2-4|NA|TRBV4-3|TRBD2
CASSHATSGKNIQYF
TGCGCCAGCAGCCATGCGACTAGCGGAAAAAACATTCAGTACTTC
>TRBJ1-6|NA|TRBV6-1|TRBD1
CASSSRTGNNSPLHF
TGTGCCAGCAGCAGTCGGACAGGGAATAATTCACCCCTCCACTTT
>TRBJ2-2|many|TRBV2|NA
CASSETGYTGELFF
TGTGCCAGCAGCGAGACAGGATACACCGGGGAGCTGTTTTTT
>TRBJ1-5|NA|TRBV2|NA
CASSEQGPQPQHF
TGTGCCAGCAGTGAGCAGGGCCCTCAGCCCCAGCATTTT
>TRBJ2-7|NA|TRBV9|TRBD1
CASSPDPGTGGGEQYF
TGTGCCAGCAGCCCAGACCCCGGGACAGGGGGGGGCGAGCAGTACTTC
>TRBJ2-3|NA|TRBV5-4|TRBD1
CASSSGTGKFADTQYF
TGTGCCAGCAGCTCCGGGACAGGGAAGTTTGCAGATACGCAGTATTTT
>TRBJ2-7|few|TRBV4-3|TRBD1
CASSPGTGDYEQYF
TGCGCCAGCAGCCCCGGGACAGGGGACTACGAGCAGTACTTC
>TRBJ1-5|NA|TRBV6-5|TRBD1
CASRGTVQQPQHF
TGTGCCAGCAGAGGGACAGTCCAGCAGCCCCAGCATTTT
>TRBJ2-7|NA|TRBV7-2|TRBD1
CASRTGTGIGYEQYF
TGTGCCAGCAGGACCGGGACAGGGATAGGGTACGAGCAGTACTTC
>TRBJ2-7|NA|TRBV7-9|TRBD1
CASSWTGLTYEQYF
TGTGCCAGCAGCTGGACAGGGCTAACCTACGAGCAGTACTTC
>TRBJ1-5|NA|TRBV2|NA
CASTVDSGNQPQHF
TGTGCCAGCACAGTGGACAGTGGCAATCAGCCCCAGCATTTT
>TRBJ2-7|NA|TRBV29-1|TRBD1
CSARQGLGEQYF
TGCAGCGCGAGACAGGGATTAGGCGAGCAGTACTTC
>TRBJ1-2|NA|TRBV7-9|TRBD1
CASSVTPTGVYGYTF
TGTGCCAGCAGCGTTACCCCGACAGGGGTCTATGGCTACACCTTC
>TRBJ1-2|NA|TRBV19|NA
CASNTGIEGYTF
TGTGCCAGTAACACAGGGATCGAAGGCTACACCTTC
>TRBJ1-2|NA|TRBV5-6|NA
CASSSIGDKNYGYTF
TGTGCCAGCAGCTCAATAGGGGACAAAAACTATGGCTACACCTTC
>TRBJ2-5|NA|TRBV9|NA
CASSVEGGAHETQYF
TGTGCCAGCAGCGTAGAAGGGGGGGCGCACGAGACCCAGTACTTC
>TRBJ2-3|NA|TRBV19|TRBD1
CASSIGGGFSTDTQYF
TGTGCCAGTAGTATAGGAGGGGGCTTTAGCACAGATACGCAGTATTTT
>TRBJ1-5|few|TRBV6-2/TRBV6-3|NA
CASSGTGRYSNQPQHF
TGTGCCAGCAGTGGTACAGGACGCTATAGCAATCAGCCCCAGCATTTT
>TRBJ2-5|once|TRBV11-3|NA
CASSLVAGETQYF
TGTGCCAGCAGCTTAGTTGCCGGGGAGACCCAGTACTTC